The T cell receptor beta chain under discussion was sequenced for a study of blood T cell repertoires in COVID-19. Overall study context: From T cells, B-cell-depleted T cells, or PBMCs came the material, which was cDNA or gDNA.

The repertoire was sequenced with immunoSEQ multiplex PCR; TCRdb's copy has only in-frame clones and lacks some. The sample shows around 300,000 clones, around 87% of them seen only once. V was clipped by 5 bases and J by 4 bases, with 12 bases between them. Germline lookup yields CDR1 SGHKS and CDR2 YYEKEE (reference sequence). The CDR3 has 13 residues. The V gene is TRBV5-5, the J gene TRBJ1-2; perhaps TRBD1 as D (6 bases). The sample comprised peripheral blood. This clonotype was sampled from a woman aged 25-40 years who had recovered from COVID-19. The CDR3 region is CASSLEGGYGYTF. The DNA for the CDR3 is TGTGCCAGCAGTCTTGAAGGGGGCTATGGCTACACCTTC. Looking up the rest from reference TRBV5-5 and TRBJ1-2 gives the full variable domain: DAGVTQSPTHLIKTRGQQVTLRCSPISGHKSVSWYQQVLGQGPQFIFQYYEKEERGRGNFPDRFSARQFPNYSSELNVNALLLGDSALYLCASSLEGGYGYTFGSGTRLTVV.